This T cell receptor (beta chain) originates from a study of T-cell memory formation after mild COVID-19 (dated by TCRdb to the early 2020s). Context from the whole study: TCR sequence clusters from the two donors were found to be largely donor specific. In two donors, T-cell clones that expanded and contracted after mild COVID-19 were followed by sequencing TCRalpha and TCRbeta repertoires longitudinally. Two young, previously healthy adult volunteers, one female and one male, were included in the cohort.

Ficoll-Paque density gradient centrifugation was the method used to isolate PBMCs. V is trimmed back by 4 bases and J by 3 bases, and the junction contains 5 bases that no gene match accounts for. The CDR3 runs 18 amino acids, cysteine and phenylalanine included. Of all the DNA, just the CDR3 is kept, 54 bases in frame from base 1. Reading the germline V gene gives CDR1 KGHDR and CDR2 SFDVKD. The sample was run on an Illumina NovaSeq 6000. TCRalpha and TCRbeta cDNA libraries were built by 5'RACE with constant-segment primers, adding sample barcodes and unique molecular identifiers. Trizol reagent was used to extract RNA from every sample. The libraries were amplified in two PCR steps, and the second step added a second sample barcode and Illumina TruSeq adapters. The libraries were sequenced on an Illumina NovaSeq using 2 x 150 bp paired-end reads. The published analysis was carried out like this. With migec v1.2.7, reads were demultiplexed and then collapsed into UMI-guided consensus sequences. Using mixcr v2.1.11, the UMI consensuses were aligned to TRA and TRB V and J templates and assembled into clonotypes. A clonotype was counted as expanded or contracted only when both edgeR and NoisET called the clonotype significant, with the noise models trained on biological replicates. For edgeR calls, a false discovery rate-adjusted p below 0.01 and a log2 fold-change threshold of 1 were applied. As an exploratory analysis of dynamics, max-normalized trajectories of the 1000 most abundant clonotypes were examined by PCA with hierarchical clustering. Separately sequenced CD4+ and CD8+ repertoires were used to assign the CD4 or CD8 phenotype of responding clones. Through fastp at Q25 and MiXCR, TCRdb rebuilt clones from the public reads, retaining in-frame beta chains. Entries that share a CDR3 protein sequence are merged under the most common genes and DNA. These V and J calls derive from TCRdb rather than the authors' analysis. The sample yields 200,000 to 250,000 distinct CDR3 sequences; 15% to 19% were counted once. Of the sample, more than 2% falls within the top ten clones.

With respect to this clonotype: Its antigen is unknown. The sample holds no much larger clone one base away, and base qualities are not on file.

The full study reports these points: Contracting CD4+ clones were located mainly in the CM and EM memory subsets, whereas CD8+ clones were found to be enriched in EMRA. From day 15 to 85, contracting clones showed balanced CD4/CD8 phenotypes, whereas a second wave of clones that expanded from day 15 to 37 leaned towards CD4+. Some responding clones were detected in pre-infection memory, suggesting pre-existing cross-reactive memory T cells joined the SARS-CoV-2 response. Only a couple of mild cases were covered by the study, and larger cohorts that include severe cases with pre-infection samples were considered necessary. SARS-CoV-2 specificity of the second-wave clones peaking on day 37 was not confirmed.

Material for sequencing was PBMCs or a T cell subset sorted from them (not recorded which). The V and J genes are TRBV24-1 and TRBJ2-2; 15 nucleotides in the junction match TRBD2. The clonotype comes from an adult woman who had mild COVID-19 (a few samples of this study predate the infection). The sample titles of this study are shuffled in the database, so cell type and time point are left out; the donor was told from shared clones. The DNA sequence is TGTGCCACCAGTGAAAGGACTAGCGGGAGGGCCTACACCGGGGAGCTGTTTTTT. The resulting protein is CATSERTSGRAYTGELFF.